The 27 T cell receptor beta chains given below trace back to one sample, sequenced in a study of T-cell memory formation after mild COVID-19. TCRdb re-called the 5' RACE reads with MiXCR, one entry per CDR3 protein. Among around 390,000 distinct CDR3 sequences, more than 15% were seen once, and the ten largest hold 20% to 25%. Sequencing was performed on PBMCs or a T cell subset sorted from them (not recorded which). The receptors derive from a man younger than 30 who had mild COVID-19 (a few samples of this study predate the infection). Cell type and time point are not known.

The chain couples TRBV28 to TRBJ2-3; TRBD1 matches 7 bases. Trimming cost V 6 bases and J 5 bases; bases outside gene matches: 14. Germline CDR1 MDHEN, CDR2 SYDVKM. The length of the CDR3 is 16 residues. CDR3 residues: CASSFRTGLRGDTQYF. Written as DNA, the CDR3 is TGTGCCAGCAGCTTCCGGACAGGCCTCAGGGGAGATACGCAGTATTTT.

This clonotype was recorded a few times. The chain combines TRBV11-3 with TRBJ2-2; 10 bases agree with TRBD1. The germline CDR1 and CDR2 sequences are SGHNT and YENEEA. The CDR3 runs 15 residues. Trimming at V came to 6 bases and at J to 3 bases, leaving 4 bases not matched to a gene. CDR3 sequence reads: CASSFGTGDTGELFF. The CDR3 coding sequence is TGTGCCAGCAGTTTCGGGACAGGGGACACCGGGGAGCTGTTTTTT.

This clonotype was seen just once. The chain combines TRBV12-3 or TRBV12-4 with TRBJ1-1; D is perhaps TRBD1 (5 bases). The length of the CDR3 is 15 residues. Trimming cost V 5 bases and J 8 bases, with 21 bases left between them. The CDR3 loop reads CASSPGTSRATEAFF. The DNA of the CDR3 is TGTGCCAGCAGTCCCGGGACGTCGAGGGCCACAGAAGCTTTCTTT.

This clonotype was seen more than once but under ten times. DNA for the CDR3: TGTGCCAGCAGTGATCATCTAGCGGGGTATCACAATGAGCAGTTCTTC. Its protein is CASSDHLAGYHNEQFF. The V gene is TRBV6-1, the J gene TRBJ2-1; 9 bases line up with TRBD2. Germline V gene sequence: CDR1 MNHNS, CDR2 SASEGT. The CDR3 is made up of 16 amino acids. J was trimmed by 5 bases and V by 3 bases; bases with no gene match: 8.

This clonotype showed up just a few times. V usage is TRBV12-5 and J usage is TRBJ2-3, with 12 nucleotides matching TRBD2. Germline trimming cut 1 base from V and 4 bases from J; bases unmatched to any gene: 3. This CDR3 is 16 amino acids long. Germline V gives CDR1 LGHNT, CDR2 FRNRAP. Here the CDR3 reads CASGLAGLAGSDTQYF. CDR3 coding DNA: TGTGCTAGTGGTTTGGCTGGACTAGCGGGATCAGATACGCAGTATTTT.

CDR3 bases: TGTGCCAGCAGCGACCGGGACGGGGCGAACACTGAAGCTTTCTTT. Translated, it gives CASSDRDGANTEAFF. This chain uses TRBV7-9 with TRBJ1-1; possibly TRBD1 for D (5 bases). The V gene lost 5 bases and the J gene lost 1 base, with 14 bases spanning the gap. Germline V gives CDR1 SEHNR, CDR2 FQNEAQ (reference sequence). This CDR3 is 15 amino acids long.

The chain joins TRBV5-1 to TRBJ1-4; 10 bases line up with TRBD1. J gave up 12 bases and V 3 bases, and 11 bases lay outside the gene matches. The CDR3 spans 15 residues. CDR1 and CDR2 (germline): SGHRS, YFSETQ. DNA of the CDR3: TGCGCCAGCAGCTCCGGGACAGGGGAGTTCGCAGAACTGTTTTTT. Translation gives CASSSGTGEFAELFF.

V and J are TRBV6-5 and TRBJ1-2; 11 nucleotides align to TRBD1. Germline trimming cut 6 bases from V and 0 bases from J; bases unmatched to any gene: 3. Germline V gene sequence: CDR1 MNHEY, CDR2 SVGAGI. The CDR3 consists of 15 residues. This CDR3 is CASSRDRGTNYGYTF. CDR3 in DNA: TGTGCCAGCAGCCGGGACAGGGGGACTAACTATGGCTACACCTTC.

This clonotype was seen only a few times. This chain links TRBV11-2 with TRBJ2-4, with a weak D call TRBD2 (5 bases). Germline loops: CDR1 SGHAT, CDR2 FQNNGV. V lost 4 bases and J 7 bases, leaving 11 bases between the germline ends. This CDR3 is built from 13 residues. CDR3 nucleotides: TGTGCCAGCAGCTCGGGGTCCGGGAACATTCAGTACTTC. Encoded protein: CASSSGSGNIQYF.

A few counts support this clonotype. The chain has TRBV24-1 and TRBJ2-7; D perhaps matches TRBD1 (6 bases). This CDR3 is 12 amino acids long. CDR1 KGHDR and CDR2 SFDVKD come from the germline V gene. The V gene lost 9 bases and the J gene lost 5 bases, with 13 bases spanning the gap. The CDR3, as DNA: TGTGCCACCCATACAGGGCGAGACGAGCAGTACTTC. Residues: CATHTGRDEQYF.

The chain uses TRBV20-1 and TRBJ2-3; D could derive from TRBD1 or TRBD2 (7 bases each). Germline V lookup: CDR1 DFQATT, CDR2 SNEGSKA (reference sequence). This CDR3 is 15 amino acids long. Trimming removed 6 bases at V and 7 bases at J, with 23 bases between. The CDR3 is CSATQPGGGGHTQYF. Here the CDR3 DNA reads TGCAGTGCCACACAACCAGGGGGGGGCGGGCATACGCAGTATTTT.

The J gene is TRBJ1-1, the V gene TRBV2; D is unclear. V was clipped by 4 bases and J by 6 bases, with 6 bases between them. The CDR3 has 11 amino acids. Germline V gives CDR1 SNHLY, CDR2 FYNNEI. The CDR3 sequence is CASSVLSEAFF. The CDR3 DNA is TGTGCCAGCAGTGTCCTGTCTGAAGCTTTCTTT.

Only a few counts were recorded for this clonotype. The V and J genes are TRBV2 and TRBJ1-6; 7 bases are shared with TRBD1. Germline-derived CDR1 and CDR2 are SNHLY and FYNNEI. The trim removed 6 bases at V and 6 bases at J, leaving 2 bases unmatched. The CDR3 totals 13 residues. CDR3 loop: CASRRDSNSPLHF. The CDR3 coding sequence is TGTGCCAGCAGACGGGACAGTAATTCACCCCTCCACTTT.

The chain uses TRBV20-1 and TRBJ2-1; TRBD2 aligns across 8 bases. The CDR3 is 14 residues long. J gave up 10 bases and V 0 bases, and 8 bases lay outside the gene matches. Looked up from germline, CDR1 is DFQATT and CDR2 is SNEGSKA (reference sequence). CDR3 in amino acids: CSARDIKLAVEQFF. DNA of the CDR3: TGCAGTGCTAGAGATATTAAACTAGCGGTCGAGCAGTTCTTC.

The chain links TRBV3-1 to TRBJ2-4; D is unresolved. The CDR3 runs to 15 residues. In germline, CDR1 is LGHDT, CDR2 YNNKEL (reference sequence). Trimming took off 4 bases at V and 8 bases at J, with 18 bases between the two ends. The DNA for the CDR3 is TGTGCCAGCAGCCGGGTGAAAGGGCGACTGGACATTCAGTACTTC. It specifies CASSRVKGRLDIQYF.

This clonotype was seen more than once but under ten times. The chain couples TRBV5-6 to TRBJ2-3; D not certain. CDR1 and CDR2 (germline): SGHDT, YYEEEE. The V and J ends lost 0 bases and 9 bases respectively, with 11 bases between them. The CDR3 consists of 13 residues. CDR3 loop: CASSLAGSQTQYF. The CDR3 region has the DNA TGTGCCAGCAGCTTGGCCGGGTCCCAAACGCAGTATTTT.

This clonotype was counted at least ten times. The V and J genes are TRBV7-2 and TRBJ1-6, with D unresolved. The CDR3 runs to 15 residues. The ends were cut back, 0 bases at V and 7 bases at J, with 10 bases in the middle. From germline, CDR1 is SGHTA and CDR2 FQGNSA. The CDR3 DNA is TGTGCCAGCAGCTTAGCCCCAGGCCCGAATTCACCCCTCCACTTT. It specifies CASSLAPGPNSPLHF.

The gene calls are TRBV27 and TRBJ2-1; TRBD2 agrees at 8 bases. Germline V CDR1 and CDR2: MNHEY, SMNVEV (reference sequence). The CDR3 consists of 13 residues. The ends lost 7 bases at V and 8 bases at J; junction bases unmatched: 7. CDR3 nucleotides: TGTGCCAGCACCGAGGCGGGGGGCGATGAGCAGTTCTTC. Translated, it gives CASTEAGGDEQFF.

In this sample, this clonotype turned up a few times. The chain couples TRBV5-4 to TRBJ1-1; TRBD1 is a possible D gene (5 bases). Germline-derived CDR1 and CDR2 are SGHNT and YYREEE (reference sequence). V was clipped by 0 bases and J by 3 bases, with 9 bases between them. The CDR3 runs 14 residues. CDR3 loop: CASSLDRLYTEAFF. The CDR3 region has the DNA TGTGCCAGCAGCTTGGACAGGCTTTACACTGAAGCTTTCTTT. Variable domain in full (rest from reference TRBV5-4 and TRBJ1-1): ETGVTQSPTHLIKTRGQQVTLRCSSQSGHNTVSWYQQALGQGPQFIFQYYREEENGRGNFPPRFSGLQFPNYSSELNVNALELDDSALYLCASSLDRLYTEAFFGQGTRLTVV.

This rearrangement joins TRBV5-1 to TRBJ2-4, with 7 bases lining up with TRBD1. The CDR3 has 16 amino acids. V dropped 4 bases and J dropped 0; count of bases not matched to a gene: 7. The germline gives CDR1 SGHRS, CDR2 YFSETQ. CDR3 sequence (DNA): TGCGCCAGCAGCAGTCCGGGACAGCAAGCCAAAAACATTCAGTACTTC. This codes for CASSSPGQQAKNIQYF.

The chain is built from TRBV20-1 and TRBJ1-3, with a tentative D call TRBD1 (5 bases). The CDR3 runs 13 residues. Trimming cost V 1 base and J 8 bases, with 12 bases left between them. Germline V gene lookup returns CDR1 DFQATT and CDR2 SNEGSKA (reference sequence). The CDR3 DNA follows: TGCAGTGCTAGAGCAGGGCTGGGATACACCATATATTTT. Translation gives CSARAGLGYTIYF.

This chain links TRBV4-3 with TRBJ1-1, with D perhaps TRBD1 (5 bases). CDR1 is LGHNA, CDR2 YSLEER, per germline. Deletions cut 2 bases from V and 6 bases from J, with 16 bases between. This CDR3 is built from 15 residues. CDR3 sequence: CASSQRRGVGAEAFF. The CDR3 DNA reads TGCGCCAGCAGCCAACGGCGAGGGGTAGGGGCTGAAGCTTTCTTT.

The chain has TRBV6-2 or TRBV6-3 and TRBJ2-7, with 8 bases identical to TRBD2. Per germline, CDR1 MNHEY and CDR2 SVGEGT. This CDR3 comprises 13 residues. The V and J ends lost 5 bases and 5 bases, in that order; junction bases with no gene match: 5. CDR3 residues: CASSGTRAHEQYF. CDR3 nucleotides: TGTGCCAGCAGTGGGACTAGAGCCCACGAGCAGTACTTC.

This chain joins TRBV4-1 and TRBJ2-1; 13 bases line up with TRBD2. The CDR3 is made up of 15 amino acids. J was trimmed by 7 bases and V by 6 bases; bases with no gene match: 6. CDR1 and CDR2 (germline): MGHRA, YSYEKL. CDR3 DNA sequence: TGCGCCAGCAGGGGGGGACTAGCGGGGAGTAATGAGCAGTTCTTC. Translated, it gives CASRGGLAGSNEQFF.

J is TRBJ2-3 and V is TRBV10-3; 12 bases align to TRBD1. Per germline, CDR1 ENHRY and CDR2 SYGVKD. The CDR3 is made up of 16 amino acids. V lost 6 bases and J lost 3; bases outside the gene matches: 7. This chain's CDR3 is CAISRDRGPATDTQYF. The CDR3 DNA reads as TGTGCCATCAGCCGGGACAGGGGGCCGGCGACAGATACGCAGTATTTT.

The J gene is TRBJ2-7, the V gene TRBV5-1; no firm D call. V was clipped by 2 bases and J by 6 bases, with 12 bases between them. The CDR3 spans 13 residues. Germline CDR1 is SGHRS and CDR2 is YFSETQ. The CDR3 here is CASSLGRTAEQYF. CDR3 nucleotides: TGCGCCAGCAGCTTAGGTAGAACCGCCGAGCAGTACTTC.

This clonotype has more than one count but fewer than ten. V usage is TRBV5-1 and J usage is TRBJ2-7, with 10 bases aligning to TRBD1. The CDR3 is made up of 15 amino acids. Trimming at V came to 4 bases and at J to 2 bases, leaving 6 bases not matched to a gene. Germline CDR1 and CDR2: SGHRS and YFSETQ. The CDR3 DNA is TGCGCCAGCAGCCTACGGGGACAGGGGCCCTACGAGCAGTACTTC. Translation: CASSLRGQGPYEQYF.